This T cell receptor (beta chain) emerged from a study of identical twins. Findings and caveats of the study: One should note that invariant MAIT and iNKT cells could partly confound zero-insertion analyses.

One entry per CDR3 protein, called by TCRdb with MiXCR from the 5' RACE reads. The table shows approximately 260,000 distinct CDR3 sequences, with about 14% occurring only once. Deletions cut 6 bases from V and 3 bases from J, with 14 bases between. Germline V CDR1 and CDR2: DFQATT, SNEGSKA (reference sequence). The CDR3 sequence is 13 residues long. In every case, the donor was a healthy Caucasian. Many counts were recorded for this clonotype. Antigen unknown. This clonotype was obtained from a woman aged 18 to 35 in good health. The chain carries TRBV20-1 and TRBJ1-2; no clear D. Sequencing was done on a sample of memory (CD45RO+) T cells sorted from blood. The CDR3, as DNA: TGCAGTGCAACACACCGGCTGTACTATGGCTACACCTTC. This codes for CSATHRLYYGYTF.